This T cell receptor (beta chain) was captured in a study of control samples from healthy donors and cancer patients (dated by TCRdb to the early 2020s). From the germline V gene, CDR1 is MNHEY and CDR2 is SVGAGI. The germline V and J ends show losses of 5 bases and 9 bases respectively, and no gene match explains 9 bases of the junction. The CDR3 runs 14 amino acids, cysteine and phenylalanine included. The CDR3 DNA has 42 bases and is translated from base 1. The library was made by the immunoSEQ multiplex PCR assay. TCRdb took over this immuneACCESS table, retaining in-frame rearrangements with V and J assigned. Such tables are incomplete; in checked studies, under half of the missing clones stem from an unresolved V gene, and the remainder is unexplained. Counted in this sample were just under 150,000 clones; about 91% of them appeared once. In total, the top ten clones hold approximately 3% of the sample.

A note on this clone: It has no known antigen specificity. No base quality values were provided; no much bigger clone lies one nucleotide off.

The rearrangement combines TRBV6-5 with TRBJ1-4; 7 nucleotides in the junction match TRBD1. Sequencing was performed on blood. The TCR originated in a man aged 30 to 45 in good health. The base sequence is TGTGCCAGCAGTCGACAGGGACCCGCTCAAAAACTGTTTTTT. Its translation reads: CASSRQGPAQKLFF.